What follows is one TCR beta chain and its context. The CDR3 runs to 15 residues. Germline CDR1 reads MDHEN; CDR2 reads SYDVKM. The V end lost 9 bases, the J end lost 10 bases, and 27 bases lay between the germline ends. These data are taken from a study of blood T cell repertoires in COVID-19. Background on the study: Sites across the United States, Italy and Spain contributed samples from acute and convalescent COVID-19. T cells, B-cell-depleted T cells, or PBMCs supplied cDNA or gDNA.

As handled by the study authors: The authors estimated nucleated cell counts from reference gene primer amplification. Libraries were prepared by immunoSEQ multiplex PCR; TCRdb keeps only in-frame clonotypes and omits some of them. The V and J calls and clone size come from that table; D and trimming were worked out from the DNA. The sample holds just under 60,000 clones; 85% to 90% are singletons and the top ten take less than 5%. Sequencing input: peripheral blood. The chain links TRBV28 to TRBJ1-1, with D perhaps matching TRBD1 (6 bases). This clonotype originated in a man between 60 and 70 years old with acute or convalescent COVID-19. CDR3 loop: CASSKGGGSPAVAFF. CDR3 in DNA: TGTGCCAGTTCGAAGGGGGGGGGCTCCCCTGCGGTAGCTTTCTTT.